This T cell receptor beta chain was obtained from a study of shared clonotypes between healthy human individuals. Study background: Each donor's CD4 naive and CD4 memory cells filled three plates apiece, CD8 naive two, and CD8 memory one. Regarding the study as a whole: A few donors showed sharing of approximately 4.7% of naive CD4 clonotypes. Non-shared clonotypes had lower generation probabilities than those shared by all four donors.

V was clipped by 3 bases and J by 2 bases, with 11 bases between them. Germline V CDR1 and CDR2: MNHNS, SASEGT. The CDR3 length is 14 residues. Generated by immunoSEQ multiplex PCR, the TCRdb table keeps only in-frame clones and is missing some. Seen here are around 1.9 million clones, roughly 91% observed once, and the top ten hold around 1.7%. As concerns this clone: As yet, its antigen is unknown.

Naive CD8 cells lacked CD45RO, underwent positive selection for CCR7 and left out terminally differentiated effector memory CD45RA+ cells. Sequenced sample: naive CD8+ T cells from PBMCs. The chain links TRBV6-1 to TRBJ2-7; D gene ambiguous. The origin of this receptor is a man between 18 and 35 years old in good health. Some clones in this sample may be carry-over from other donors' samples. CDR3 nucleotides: TGTGCCAGCAGTGATCCGGGTATCGCCTACGAGCAGTACTTC. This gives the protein CASSDPGIAYEQYF.